This T cell receptor (beta chain) was found in a study of OX40 agonist ivuxolimab in advanced cancers. Assay used: immunoSEQ multiplex PCR; TCRdb lists only in-frame clones, some missing. The table has 50,000 to 65,000 clones, roughly 87% seen once. A word on this clone: The target antigen is unknown.

The study sampled blood at baseline, cycle 4 day 1, and cycle 7 day 1. General study findings and limits: CD8+ T cells showed, on average, more clonal expansion than CD4+ cells. Low normalized T-cell clonal expansion was additionally recorded for some nonresponders. Clonal expansion among partial responders at 0.1-3.0 mg/kg ranked near the lowest.

CDR3 length equals 11 residues. Per the germline V gene, CDR1 is SGHNT and CDR2 is YYREEE (reference sequence). Trimming cost V 5 bases and J 6 bases, with 8 bases left between them. The chain carries TRBV5-4 and TRBJ1-1; D call uncertain. The source material was CD4+ or CD8+ T cells sorted from blood, sampled in a trial of the OX40 agonist ivuxolimab. The receptor's source is an adult with an advanced solid tumor such as melanoma, head and neck, liver or kidney cancer. In DNA form, the CDR3 reads TGTGCCAGCAGATACAACGCTGAAGCTTTCTTT. As protein: CASRYNAEAFF.